These T cell receptor beta chains were read from a single sample in a study of OX40 agonist ivuxolimab in advanced cancers. TCRdb's copy holds only in-frame clones and misses some; the assay was immunoSEQ multiplex PCR. The sample lists 40,000 or so clones; roughly 80% were seen once. Here the sequenced sample was CD4+ or CD8+ T cells sorted from blood, taken in a trial of the OX40 agonist ivuxolimab. The receptors derive from an adult with an advanced solid tumor such as melanoma, head and neck, liver or kidney cancer. The CDR3 runs from the conserved cysteine through the conserved F or W. The D gene is left open where the match is weak. Some rows mark clone size as missing; the rest say once, few, many or name a class of expanded clone.

j_gene | d_gene | v_gene | abundance | CDR3aa | CDR3nt
TRBJ2-5 | . | TRBV7-9 | . | CASSLNSGRGETQYF | TGTGCCAGCAGCTTAAATAGTGGCAGGGGAGAGACCCAGTACTTC
TRBJ1-1 | TRBD1 | TRBV14 | . | CASSPRRQGDTEAFF | TGTGCCAGCAGCCCTCGACGACAGGGAGATACTGAAGCTTTCTTT
TRBJ2-3 | . | TRBV4-2 | . | CASSQDFVGGNTDTQYF | TGTGCCAGCAGCCAAGATTTCGTGGGCGGTAACACAGATACGCAGTATTTT
TRBJ1-5 | . | TRBV7-8 | . | CASSLAEGVQPQHF | TGTGCCAGCAGCCTTGCCGAGGGGGTTCAGCCCCAGCATTTT
TRBJ2-1 | TRBD2 | TRBV9 | . | CASSVGEGIYNEQFF | TGTGCCAGCAGCGTAGGGGAGGGGATTTACAATGAGCAGTTCTTC
TRBJ1-1 | . | TRBV6-6 | . | CASSSYTEAFF | TGTGCCAGCAGCTCTTACACTGAAGCTTTCTTT
TRBJ1-2 | TRBD1 | TRBV7-3 | . | CASSPQGNYGYTF | TGTGCCAGCAGCCCACAGGGGAACTATGGCTACACCTTC
TRBJ2-7 | TRBD1 | TRBV7-9 | . | CASSEAGQGLHEQYF | TGTGCCAGCAGCGAAGCGGGACAGGGACTCCACGAGCAGTACTTC
TRBJ1-2 | . | TRBV5-4 | few | CASSFIGGSVYGYTF | TGTGCCAGCAGCTTTATCGGGGGAAGCGTCTATGGCTACACCTTC
TRBJ2-2 | . | TRBV7-2 | . | CASSLATGELFF | TGTGCCAGCAGCTTAGCCACCGGGGAGCTGTTTTTT
TRBJ2-1 | TRBD2 | TRBV28 | . | CASSWESGGFYNEQFF | TGTGCCAGCAGTTGGGAGAGCGGGGGGTTCTACAATGAGCAGTTCTTC
TRBJ2-3 | . | TRBV7-2 | . | CASSLLGTDTQYF | TGTGCCAGCAGCTTACTAGGTACAGATACGCAGTATTTT
TRBJ2-5 | . | TRBV28 | . | CASSLVLSAGLGETQYF | TGTGCCAGCAGTTTAGTCCTTTCCGCGGGGTTAGGAGAGACCCAGTACTTC
TRBJ1-1 | . | TRBV2 | . | CASKQGTTYTEAFF | TGTGCCAGCAAGCAGGGTACTACGTACACTGAAGCTTTCTTT
TRBJ2-7 | . | TRBV4-3 | . | CASSQPWGEQYF | TGCGCCAGCAGCCAACCTTGGGGCGAGCAGTACTTC
TRBJ1-5 | . | TRBV28 | few | CASTTGGMTAYQPQHF | TGTGCCAGCACAACCGGGGGGATGACTGCTTATCAGCCCCAGCATTTT
TRBJ1-2 | . | TRBV2 | . | CASSVPEGGRGYTF | TGTGCCAGCAGTGTTCCCGAGGGAGGACGTGGCTACACCTTC
TRBJ1-6 | TRBD1 | TRBV2 | . | CASSEAGTANNSPLHF | TGTGCCAGCAGTGAAGCCGGGACAGCAAATAATTCACCCCTCCACTTT
TRBJ1-6 | . | TRBV9 | . | CASSDTLGNSPLHF | TGTGCCAGCAGCGACACTCTAGGTAATTCACCCCTCCACTTT
TRBJ2-7 | . | TRBV19 | . | CASTEGGRPEQYF | TGTGCCAGTACCGAGGGGGGAAGGCCCGAGCAGTACTTC
TRBJ2-3 | TRBD2 | TRBV4-3 | . | CASSQVLTSGIRDTQYF | TGCGCCAGCAGCCAAGTTCTGACTAGCGGGATTAGAGATACGCAGTATTTT
TRBJ2-1 | . | TRBV2 | . | CASSRTGNEQFF | TGTGCCAGCAGTCGAACTGGTAATGAGCAGTTCTTC